One and the same sample provided the 13 T cell receptor beta chains below, sequenced in a study of blood T cells in healthy people across ages. Sample-barcoded 5' priming and a J-beta primer mix drove a second PCR of roughly 7 to 11 cycles. MiXCR, applied by TCRdb to the 5' RACE reads, yields one record per CDR3 protein. The table records fewer than 1,000,000 distinct CDR3 sequences, under 45% of them present only once. Material for sequencing was blood. The receptor set was obtained from a man between 60 and 75 years old in good health.

The rearrangement uses TRBV19 and TRBJ1-2; D might be TRBD1 (5 bases). Germline lookup yields CDR1 LNHDA and CDR2 SQIVND (reference sequence). The CDR3 length is 16 residues. The V gene lost 3 bases and the J gene lost 5 bases, with 19 bases spanning the gap. The CDR3 bases are TGTGCCAGTAGTATCCTCCGAGGGACTTTCGAATATGGCTACACCTTC. The encoded protein is CASSILRGTFEYGYTF.

The J gene is TRBJ2-1, the V gene TRBV21-1; no check of the table's D call, TRBD1, against the DNA was made. TRBV21-1 is a known pseudogene. The CDR3 has 21 amino acids. In nucleotides, the CDR3 is TGTGCCAGCAGCAAAAGGGGATCGGGCGGCTTCGGGACAGGGGGCTCTAATGAGCAGTTCTTC. It specifies CASSKRGSGGFGTGGSNEQFF.

This clonotype was counted at least ten times. The gene calls are TRBV6-2 or TRBV6-3 and TRBJ2-7, with 9 nucleotides matching TRBD2. The ends lost 6 bases at V and 4 bases at J; junction bases unmatched: 7. The length of the CDR3 is 14 residues. Germline lookup yields CDR1 MNHEY and CDR2 SVGEGT. In nucleotides, the CDR3 is TGTGCCAGCAGAAGCGGGGGGCTGATATACGAGCAGTACTTC. Translation gives CASRSGGLIYEQYF.

This clonotype was observed a few times. J is TRBJ2-3 and V is TRBV2; TRBD2 matches at 7 bases. The CDR3 sequence is 15 residues long. Germline V gene lookup returns CDR1 SNHLY and CDR2 FYNNEI. Germline trimming cut 6 bases from V and 0 bases from J; bases unmatched to any gene: 6. CDR3 nucleotide sequence: TGTGCCAGCAGGGTGCGGGAGACTAGCACAGATACGCAGTATTTT. Translating gives CASRVRETSTDTQYF.

This clonotype was observed a handful of times. The chain carries TRBV3-1 and TRBJ2-3; D is uncertain. V lost 1 base, J lost 0 bases, and 5 bases lay in between. Germline CDR1 and CDR2: LGHDT and YNNKEL (reference sequence). The CDR3 is 14 residues long. CDR3 residues: CASSQAPSTDTQYF. The CDR3 DNA follows: TGTGCCAGCAGCCAAGCACCCAGCACAGATACGCAGTATTTT.

Turning to this clonotype: A much larger clone is a single base away; this may be a read error. This chain links TRBV7-2 with TRBJ2-7; TRBD1 matches 10 bases. The germline V gene encodes CDR1 SGHTA and CDR2 FQGNSA. V was pared by 5 bases and J by 2 bases, with 3 bases of the junction left unmatched. The CDR3 runs 14 residues. CDR3 in DNA: TGTGCCAGCAGCCGCGGGACAGGGGCCTACGAGCAGTACTTC. Translating it yields CASSRGTGAYEQYF.

The gene calls are TRBV13 and TRBJ1-3; D unresolved. The germline V and J ends were trimmed by 0 bases and 4 bases, with 7 bases remaining between them. The CDR3 is 14 residues long. Germline lookup yields CDR1 PRHDT and CDR2 FYEKMQ (reference sequence). Here the CDR3 DNA reads TGTGCCAGCAGCTTAGGGGTTAGGGGAAACACCATATATTTT. Translating it yields CASSLGVRGNTIYF.

This chain links TRBV29-1 with TRBJ1-2; tentatively, D is TRBD1 (6 bases). Germline V CDR1 and CDR2: SQVTM, ANQGSEA. This CDR3 spans 15 amino acids. The ends were cut back, 4 bases at V and 5 bases at J, with 20 bases in the middle. CDR3 sequence: CSVGGGGVATYGYTF. For the CDR3, the DNA is TGCAGCGTTGGAGGGGGGGGGGTAGCAACGTATGGCTACACCTTC.

The chain is built from TRBV29-1 and TRBJ2-3; 8 nucleotides line up with TRBD1. V shed 4 bases and J 1 base; nucleotides not matched to a gene: 10. The germline gives CDR1 SQVTM, CDR2 ANQGSEA. The length of the CDR3 is 16 residues. The CDR3 bases are TGCAGCGTTGTGTCAAAACCGGGACAGGGCACAGATACGCAGTATTTT. Amino acid sequence: CSVVSKPGQGTDTQYF.

The chain combines TRBV20-1 with TRBJ2-1; 11 bases are shared with TRBD2. Unmatched junction bases numbered 11, after V lost 0 bases and J lost 4 bases. CDR3 length: 18 residues. Germline CDR1 and CDR2: DFQATT and SNEGSKA (reference sequence). The CDR3 sequence: CSARDLLAGGRPYNEQFF. CDR3 nucleotide sequence: TGCAGTGCTAGAGATCTGCTAGCGGGGGGCCGACCTTACAATGAGCAGTTCTTC.

A word on this clonotype: The junction and the germline gene differ at one end; a read error may be behind it. The genes are TRBV4-3 and TRBJ2-7; 8 positions match TRBD2. The J call is uncertain, as TRBJ2-5 better fits the DNA end. Germline lookup yields CDR1 LGHNA and CDR2 YSLEER. This CDR3 is built from 17 residues. The CDR3 loop is CASIQDWGAGVGETQYF. The CDR3, as DNA: TGCGCCAGCATCCAAGACTGGGGAGCGGGGGTAGGAGAGACCCAGTACTTC.

This chain joins TRBV20-1 and TRBJ2-5, with D maybe TRBD1 (6 bases). V was clipped by 2 bases and J by 2 bases, with 15 bases between them. The CDR3 runs 15 residues. CDR1 is DFQATT, CDR2 SNEGSKA, per germline (reference sequence). Written as DNA, the CDR3 is TGCAGTGCTAGAAACTACCGACAGGCACAAGAGACCCAGTACTTC. As protein: CSARNYRQAQETQYF.

Regarding this clonotype: A read error may account for a junction end that differs from germline. V and J are TRBV7-7 and TRBJ2-5, with D perhaps matching TRBD1 or TRBD2 (6 bases each). The CDR3 has 12 amino acids. CDR1 and CDR2 (germline): SSHAT, FNYEAQ (reference sequence). The chain's CDR3 is CASSHGGQTQYF. In DNA, the CDR3 is TGTGCTAGCAGCCATGGGGGGCAGACCCAGTACTTC.